Sequencing of this T cell receptor (beta chain) was carried out in a study of blood T cell repertoires in COVID-19. Study overall: COVID-19 samples collected from the United States, Italy and Spain covered acute and convalescent phases. PBMCs, B-cell-depleted T cells, or T cells were the source of the cDNA or gDNA that made up the material.

V lost 4 bases and J 3 bases, leaving 12 bases between the germline ends. This CDR3 is 14 amino acids long. Germline CDR1 is SNHLY and CDR2 is FYNNEI. Measured with immunoSEQ multiplex PCR; TCRdb has only the in-frame clones, and not every one. The profile shows under 550,000 clones, approximately 90% of them singletons. The Seattle site enrolled patients during active infection and followed them longitudinally. Sequenced: peripheral blood. The V call is TRBV2, the J call TRBJ1-2; D is uncertain. This sequence originates from a young man with COVID-19, enrolled during active disease. CDR3 protein: CASSGLPSYYGYTF. The CDR3 DNA sequence: TGTGCCAGCAGTGGTCTCCCGTCTTACTATGGCTACACCTTC.